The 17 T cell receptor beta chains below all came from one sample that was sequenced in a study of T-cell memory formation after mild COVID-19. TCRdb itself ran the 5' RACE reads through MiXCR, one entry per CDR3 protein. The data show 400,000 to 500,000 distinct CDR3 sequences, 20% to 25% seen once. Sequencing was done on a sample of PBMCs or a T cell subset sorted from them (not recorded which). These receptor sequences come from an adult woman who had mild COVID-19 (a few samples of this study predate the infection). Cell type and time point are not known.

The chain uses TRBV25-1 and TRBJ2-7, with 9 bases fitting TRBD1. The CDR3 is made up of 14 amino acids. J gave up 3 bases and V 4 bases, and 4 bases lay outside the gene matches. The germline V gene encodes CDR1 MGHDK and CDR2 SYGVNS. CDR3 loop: CASSVPGQGYEQYF. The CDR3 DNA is TGTGCCAGCAGTGTTCCGGGACAGGGCTACGAGCAGTACTTC.

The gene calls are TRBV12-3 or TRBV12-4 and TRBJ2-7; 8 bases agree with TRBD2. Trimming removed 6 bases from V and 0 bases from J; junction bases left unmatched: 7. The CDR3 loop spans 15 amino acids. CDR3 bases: TGTGCCAGCAGACCAACTAGCGGTGGCTCCTACGAGCAGTACTTC. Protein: CASRPTSGGSYEQYF.

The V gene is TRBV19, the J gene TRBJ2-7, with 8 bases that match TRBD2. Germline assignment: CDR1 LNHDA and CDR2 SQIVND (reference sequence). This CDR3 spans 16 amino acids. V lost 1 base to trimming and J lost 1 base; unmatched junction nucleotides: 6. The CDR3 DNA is TGTGCCAGTAGTATAGGCGATCGCGGGAGGTCCTACGAGCAGTACTTC. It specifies CASSIGDRGRSYEQYF.

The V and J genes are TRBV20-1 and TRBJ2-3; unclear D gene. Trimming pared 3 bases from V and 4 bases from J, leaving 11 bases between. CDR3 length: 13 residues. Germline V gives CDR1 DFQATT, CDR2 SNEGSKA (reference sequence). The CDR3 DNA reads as TGCAGTGCTAGTGTGGAATTCTCAGATACGCAGTATTTT. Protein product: CSASVEFSDTQYF.

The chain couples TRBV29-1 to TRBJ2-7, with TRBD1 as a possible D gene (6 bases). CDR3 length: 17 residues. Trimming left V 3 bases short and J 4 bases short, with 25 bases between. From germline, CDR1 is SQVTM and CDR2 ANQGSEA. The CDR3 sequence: CSVEYPGSAKGDYEQYF. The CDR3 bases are TGCAGCGTTGAGTATCCGGGGAGCGCGAAGGGGGATTACGAGCAGTACTTC.

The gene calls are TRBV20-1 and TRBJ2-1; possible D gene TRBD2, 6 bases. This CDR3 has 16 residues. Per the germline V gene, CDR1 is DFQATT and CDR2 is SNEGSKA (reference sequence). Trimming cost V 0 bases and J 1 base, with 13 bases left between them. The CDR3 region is CSARDYRESSYNEQFF. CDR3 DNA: TGCAGTGCTAGAGATTATCGGGAGAGTTCCTACAATGAGCAGTTCTTC.

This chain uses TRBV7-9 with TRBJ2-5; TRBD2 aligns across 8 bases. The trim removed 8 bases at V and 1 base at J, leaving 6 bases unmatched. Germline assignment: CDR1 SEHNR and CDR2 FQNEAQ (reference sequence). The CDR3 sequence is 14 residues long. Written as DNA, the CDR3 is TGTGCCAGCGGGCTAGCGGGTTTCCAAGAGACCCAGTACTTC. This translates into CASGLAGFQETQYF.

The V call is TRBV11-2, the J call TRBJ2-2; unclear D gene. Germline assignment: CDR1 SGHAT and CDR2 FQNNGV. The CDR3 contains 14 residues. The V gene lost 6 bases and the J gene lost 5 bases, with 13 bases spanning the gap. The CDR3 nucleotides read TGTGCCAGCAGACCTCCGTCCGGGACCGGGGAGCTGTTTTTT. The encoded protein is CASRPPSGTGELFF. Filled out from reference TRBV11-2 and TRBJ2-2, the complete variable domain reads EAGVAQSPRYKIIEKRQSVAFWCNPISGHATLYWYQQILGQGPKLLIQFQNNGVVDDSQLPKDRFSAERLKGVDSTLKIQPAKLEDSAVYLCASRPPSGTGELFFGEGSRLTVL.

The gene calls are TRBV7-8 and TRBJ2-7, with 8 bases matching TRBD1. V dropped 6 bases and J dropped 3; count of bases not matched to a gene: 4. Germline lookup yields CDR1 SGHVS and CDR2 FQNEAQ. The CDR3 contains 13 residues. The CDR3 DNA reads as TGTGCCAGCAGGGAAGGACAGGGCTACGAGCAGTACTTC. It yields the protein CASREGQGYEQYF.

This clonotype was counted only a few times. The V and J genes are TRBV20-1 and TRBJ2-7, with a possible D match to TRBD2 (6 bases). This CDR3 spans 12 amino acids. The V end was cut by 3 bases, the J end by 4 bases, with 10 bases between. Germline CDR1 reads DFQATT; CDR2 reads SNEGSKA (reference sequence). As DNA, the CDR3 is TGCAGTGCTAGTCAAGGGAGGTACGAGCAGTACTTC. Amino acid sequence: CSASQGRYEQYF.

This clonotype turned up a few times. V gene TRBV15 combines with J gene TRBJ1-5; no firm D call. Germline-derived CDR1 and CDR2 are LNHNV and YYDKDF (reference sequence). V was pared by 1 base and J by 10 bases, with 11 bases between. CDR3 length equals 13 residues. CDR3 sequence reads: CATSRGAGSPQHF. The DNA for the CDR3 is TGTGCCACCAGCAGAGGAGCTGGGTCCCCCCAGCATTTT.

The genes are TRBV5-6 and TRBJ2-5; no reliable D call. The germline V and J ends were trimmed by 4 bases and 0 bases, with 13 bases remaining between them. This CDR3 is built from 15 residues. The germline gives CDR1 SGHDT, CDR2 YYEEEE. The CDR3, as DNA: TGTGCCAGCAGCCGGTCCACCGCGTACCAAGAGACCCAGTACTTC. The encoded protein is CASSRSTAYQETQYF.

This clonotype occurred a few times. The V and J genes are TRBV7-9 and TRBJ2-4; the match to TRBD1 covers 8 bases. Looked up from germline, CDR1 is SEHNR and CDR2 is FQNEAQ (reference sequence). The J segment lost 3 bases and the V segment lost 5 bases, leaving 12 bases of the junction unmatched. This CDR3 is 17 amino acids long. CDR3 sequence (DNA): TGTGCCAGCAGCCTCGACAGGGGACCGTTGGGCAAAAACATTCAGTACTTC. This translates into CASSLDRGPLGKNIQYF.

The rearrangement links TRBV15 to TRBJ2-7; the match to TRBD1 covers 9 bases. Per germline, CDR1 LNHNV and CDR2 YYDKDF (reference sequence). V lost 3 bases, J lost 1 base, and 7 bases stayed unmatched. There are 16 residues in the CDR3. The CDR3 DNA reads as TGTGCCACCAGCAGCAGTTTAGGGACAGGGTCCTACGAGCAGTACTTC. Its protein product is CATSSSLGTGSYEQYF.

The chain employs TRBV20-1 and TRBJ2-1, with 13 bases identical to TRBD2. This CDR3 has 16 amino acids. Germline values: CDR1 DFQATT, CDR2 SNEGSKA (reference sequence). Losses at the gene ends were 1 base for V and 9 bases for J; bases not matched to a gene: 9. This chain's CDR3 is CSARGPAGLAGSEQFF. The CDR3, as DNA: TGCAGTGCTAGAGGACCCGCGGGACTAGCGGGAAGTGAGCAGTTCTTC.

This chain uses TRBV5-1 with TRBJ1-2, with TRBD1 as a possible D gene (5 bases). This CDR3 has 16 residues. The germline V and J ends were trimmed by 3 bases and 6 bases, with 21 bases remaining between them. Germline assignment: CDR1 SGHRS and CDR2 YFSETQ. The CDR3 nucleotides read TGCGCCAGCAGCTCCCCTCTAGGGGTCCTGGGTGATGGCTACACCTTC. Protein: CASSSPLGVLGDGYTF.

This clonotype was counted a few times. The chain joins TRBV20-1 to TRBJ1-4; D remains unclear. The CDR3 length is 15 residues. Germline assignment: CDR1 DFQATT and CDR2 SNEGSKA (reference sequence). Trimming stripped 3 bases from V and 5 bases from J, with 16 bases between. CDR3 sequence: CSASRNLLMNEKLFF. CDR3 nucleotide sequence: TGCAGTGCTAGCCGGAACCTACTTATGAATGAAAAACTGTTTTTT.